This TCR beta chain was recovered during a study of blood T cell repertoires in COVID-19. Study overall: Acute and convalescent COVID-19 samples came from the United States, Italy and Spain. PBMCs, B-cell-depleted T cells, or T cells were the source of the cDNA or gDNA that made up the material.

Under the authors' procedure: Amplified reference gene primers provided the basis for estimating nucleated cell counts. Generated by immunoSEQ multiplex PCR, the TCRdb table keeps only in-frame clones and is missing some. The V and J calls and clone size are taken from that table; D and trimming were inferred from the DNA. The repertoire holds about 50,000 clones, with 87% as singletons. This CDR3 has 13 amino acids. The germline V gene encodes CDR1 SGHTA and CDR2 FQGNSA. Trimming took off 4 bases at V and 13 bases at J, with 17 bases between the two ends. The sample consisted of peripheral blood. This sequence joins TRBV7-2 and TRBJ2-1; tentative D call: TRBD1 (6 bases). This TCR came from a human donor in a cohort sampled during active COVID-19. CDR3 loop: CASSSPGQAAQFF. The CDR3 nucleotides read TGTGCCAGCAGCTCTCCGGGACAAGCCGCACAGTTCTTC.